These T cell receptor beta chains were read from a single sample in a study of blood T cell repertoires in COVID-19. The protocol was immunoSEQ multiplex PCR, while the TCRdb copy is restricted to in-frame clones and leaves out a portion. The repertoire holds a few hundred thousand clones, with 85% to 90% as singletons. The sequencing sample was made of peripheral blood. Every receptor here comes from a man aged 55 to 70 with acute or convalescent COVID-19. CDR3s include the opening cysteine and the closing phenylalanine or tryptophan. D genes are given only for firm matches. Clone size is shown for a subset of rows, as once, few, many or a class of expanded clone.

clone_size d_call j_call v_call cdr3_length cdr3_aa cdr3_nt
- - TRBJ1-2 TRBV5-1 14 CASSSHSPVDGYTF TGCGCCAGCAGCTCACATTCCCCCGTCGATGGCTACACCTTC
- - TRBJ1-3 TRBV27 15 CASSLSLTGGNTIYF TGTGCCAGCAGTTTATCGTTGACAGGTGGAAACACCATATATTTT
- TRBD1 TRBJ2-7 TRBV18 13 CASSPPGGYEQYF TGTGCCAGCTCACCCCCAGGGGGCTACGAGCAGTACTTC
- TRBD1 TRBJ2-3 TRBV7-9 15 CASSPEGTGTDTQYF TGTGCCAGCAGCCCAGAGGGGACAGGCACAGATACGCAGTATTTT
- TRBD1 TRBJ1-4 TRBV5-1 20 CASSLAVWPGQPTTNEKLFF TGCGCCAGCAGCTTGGCCGTGTGGCCGGGACAGCCTACAACTAATGAAAAACTGTTTTTT
- - TRBJ1-1 TRBV23-1 14 CASEPDTGLWEAFF TGCGCCAGCGAACCTGATACAGGGCTTTGGGAAGCTTTCTTT
few - TRBJ1-5 TRBV6-5 12 CASNLGQQPQHF TGTGCCAGCAATTTGGGACAACAGCCCCAGCATTTT
- TRBD2 TRBJ2-5 TRBV9 18 CASSVAGLAGANQETQYF TGTGCCAGCAGCGTAGCTGGTCTAGCGGGGGCCAACCAAGAGACCCAGTACTTC
- - TRBJ1-2 TRBV7-9 13 CASSLVTGYGYTF TGTGCCAGCAGCTTAGTCACAGGGTATGGCTACACCTTC
- - TRBJ1-6 TRBV20-1 14 CSASAGSYNSPLHF TGCAGTGCCAGTGCGGGCTCCTATAATTCACCCCTCCACTTT
- TRBD2 TRBJ2-5 TRBV6-1 15 CASSEEGREGETQYF TGTGCCAGCAGTGAAGAGGGCAGGGAGGGGGAGACCCAGTACTTC
- - TRBJ1-2 TRBV6-2/TRBV6-3 14 CASSYKTDNYGYTF TGTGCCAGCAGTTACAAGACAGATAACTATGGCTACACCTTC
- TRBD1 TRBJ2-7 TRBV4-3 14 CASSHRGQGGEQYF TGCGCCAGCAGCCACCGCGGACAGGGGGGCGAGCAGTACTTC
- TRBD2 TRBJ2-5 TRBV11-2 15 CASSSVAGGRETQYF TGTGCCAGCAGCTCGGTAGCGGGGGGTAGGGAGACCCAGTACTTC
- TRBD1 TRBJ1-1 TRBV5-1 15 CASSLYQGVDTEAFF TGCGCCAGCAGCTTGTATCAGGGGGTGGACACTGAAGCTTTCTTT
- - TRBJ2-1 TRBV5-3 16 CARSLRTGHGYNEQFF TGTGCCAGAAGCTTGCGAACGGGACACGGCTACAATGAGCAGTTCTTC
- TRBD1 TRBJ2-7 TRBV6-5 13 CASNRDSMYEQYF TGTGCCAGCAACCGGGACAGTATGTACGAGCAGTACTTC
- TRBD1 TRBJ1-1 TRBV4-2 16 CASSQRGGQGKAEAFF TGTGCCAGCAGCCAACGTGGGGGACAGGGGAAGGCTGAAGCTTTCTTT
- - TRBJ2-2 TRBV3-1/TRBV3-2 13 CASSGEHTGELFF TGTGCCAGCAGCGGGGAGCACACCGGGGAGCTGTTTTTT
few TRBD1 TRBJ1-2 TRBV19 14 CASKDPGTVYGYTF TGTGCCAGTAAGGACCCCGGGACAGTCTATGGCTACACCTTC
- - TRBJ2-3 TRBV27 15 CASSFGTGLTDTQYF TGTGCCAGCAGTTTTGGGACTGGCCTCACAGATACGCAGTATTTT
few TRBD1 TRBJ1-6 TRBV19 15 CASSIQDRGESPLHF TGTGCCAGTAGTATCCAAGACAGGGGGGAGTCACCCCTCCACTTT
few - TRBJ2-1 TRBV7-2 15 CASSLSGTGYNEQFF TGTGCCAGCAGCTTAAGTGGAACAGGTTACAATGAGCAGTTCTTC
- TRBD2 TRBJ2-3 TRBV11-2 16 CASSSRTSGGSDTQYF TGTGCCAGCAGCTCCAGGACTAGCGGGGGGTCAGATACGCAGTATTTT
- - TRBJ2-5 TRBV6-6 13 CASGPGHRETQYF TGTGCCAGCGGGCCGGGACATAGGGAGACCCAGTACTTC
- TRBD2 TRBJ2-7 TRBV5-1 16 CASSPGGTRGTYEQYF TGCGCCAGCAGCCCGGGGGGGACTCGGGGGACCTACGAGCAGTACTTC
- - TRBJ2-1 TRBV7-3 13 CASSLKRGNEQFF TGTGCCAGCAGCTTAAAGCGAGGTAATGAGCAGTTCTTC
few TRBD2 TRBJ2-5 TRBV7-3 15 CASSAASGGKETQYF TGTGCCAGCAGCGCCGCTAGCGGGGGGAAGGAGACCCAGTACTTC
- - TRBJ1-1 TRBV5-1 15 CASSLGGTPAPEAFF TGCGCCAGCAGCTTGGGGGGGACACCGGCTCCTGAAGCTTTCTTT
- TRBD1 TRBJ2-7 TRBV9 15 CASSVDRDSFYEQYF TGTGCCAGCAGCGTTGACCGGGACAGCTTCTACGAGCAGTACTTC
- TRBD2 TRBJ2-1 TRBV4-3 13 CASSLGTSWEQFF TGCGCCAGCAGCCTGGGGACTAGCTGGGAGCAGTTCTTC
- TRBD2 TRBJ2-4 TRBV3-1/TRBV3-2 18 CASSQESGLAVAKNIQYF TGTGCCAGCAGCCAAGAAAGCGGCCTAGCGGTAGCCAAAAACATTCAGTACTTC
- - TRBJ2-7 TRBV19 15 CASTAATTGSYEQYF TGTGCCAGTACCGCTGCAACTACAGGTAGCTACGAGCAGTACTTC
- - TRBJ1-1 TRBV6-4 14 CASRFSGQGTEAFF TGTGCCAGCAGATTCTCCGGGCAGGGGACTGAAGCTTTCTTT
once - TRBJ2-5 TRBV19 12 CASGGWEETQYF TGTGCCAGTGGGGGGTGGGAAGAGACCCAGTACTTC
- TRBD2 TRBJ2-3 TRBV3-1/TRBV3-2 13 CASRQLALDTQYF TGTGCCAGCAGACAACTAGCGTTGGATACGCAGTATTTT